The 30 T cell receptor beta chains given below trace back to one sample, sequenced in a study of OX40 agonist ivuxolimab in advanced cancers. The assay was immunoSEQ multiplex PCR, and TCRdb's table has in-frame clones only and misses some. This table holds 40,000 to 60,000 clones, more than 75% found once. Material: CD4+ or CD8+ T cells sorted from blood, obtained in a trial of the OX40 agonist ivuxolimab. These receptors all stem from an adult with an advanced solid tumor such as melanoma, head and neck, liver or kidney cancer.

The chain joins TRBV5-1 to TRBJ2-7; D might be TRBD1 (6 bases). Germline CDR1 is SGHRS and CDR2 is YFSETQ. The ends were cut back, 4 bases at V and 0 bases at J, with 14 bases in the middle. CDR3 length: 15 amino acids. The CDR3 DNA is TGCGCCAGCAGCGAGACGAACAGGGCCTCCTACGAGCAGTACTTC. Its protein product is CASSETNRASYEQYF.

This sequence joins TRBV4-1 and TRBJ1-5, with D maybe TRBD1 (5 bases). The CDR3 is 18 amino acids. CDR1 MGHRA and CDR2 YSYEKL come from the germline V gene. Trimming shortened V by 1 base and J by 3 bases, and 19 bases separated the two germline ends. DNA of the CDR3: TGCGCCAGCAGCCAAGTCCCCCTGGTCAGGGCCTACAATCAGCCCCAGCATTTT. It yields the protein CASSQVPLVRAYNQPQHF.

The rearrangement uses TRBV18 and TRBJ2-1; D is possibly TRBD1 or TRBD2 (5 bases each). Deletions cut 0 bases from V and 7 bases from J, with 13 bases between. CDR3 size: 15 residues. The germline V gene has CDR1 KGHSH and CDR2 LQKENI. CDR3 sequence (DNA): TGTGCCAGCTCACCACCGCAGGGCTCGGGGAATGAGCAGTTCTTC. It codes for CASSPPQGSGNEQFF.

This clone has only one observation. The genes are TRBV6-5 and TRBJ2-7; D perhaps matches TRBD1 (6 bases). CDR3 length equals 15 residues. Trimming took 0 bases from V and 1 from J, leaving 10 bases between them. Germline V gene sequence: CDR1 MNHEY, CDR2 SVGAGI. The CDR3 spells CASSYSETGSYEQYF. The CDR3 DNA reads TGTGCCAGCAGTTACTCAGAGACAGGATCCTACGAGCAGTACTTC.

This clone was detected only a few times. The chain uses TRBV6-5 and TRBJ2-7; no clear D. The CDR3 runs to 13 residues. Germline CDR1 and CDR2: MNHEY and SVGAGI. V shed 3 bases and J shed 0 bases, with 6 bases lying between them. The CDR3 DNA follows: TGTGCCAGCAGTTATTATGGCTCCTACGAGCAGTACTTC. Translated: CASSYYGSYEQYF.

The genes are TRBV10-1 and TRBJ1-1; no definite D call. The CDR3 is made up of 13 amino acids. Trimming took 5 bases from V and 3 from J, leaving 10 bases between them. Germline lookup yields CDR1 WNHNN and CDR2 SYGVQD (reference sequence). CDR3 in amino acids: CASSCQEDTEAFF. The CDR3 DNA reads TGCGCCAGCAGTTGCCAGGAAGACACTGAAGCTTTCTTT.

The V gene is TRBV10-3, the J gene TRBJ2-5; TRBD2 might be the D (5 bases). From germline, CDR1 is ENHRY and CDR2 SYGVKD. The CDR3 extends over 14 amino acids. V lost 4 bases and J 2 bases, leaving 11 bases between the germline ends. The CDR3 here is CAISGGRLQETQYF. Written as DNA, the CDR3 is TGTGCCATCAGTGGAGGGAGACTACAAGAGACCCAGTACTTC.

The rearrangement joins TRBV7-6 to TRBJ2-2, with TRBD2 matching 10 bases. CDR3 length: 16 amino acids. Trimming cost V 2 bases and J 2 bases; bases outside gene matches: 2. The V gene's germline CDR1 is SGHVS and CDR2 FNYEAQ. This chain's CDR3 is CASSLSSGSNTGELFF. DNA of the CDR3: TGTGCCAGCAGCTTATCTAGCGGGAGTAACACCGGGGAGCTGTTTTTT. Full variable domain (missing parts from reference TRBV7-6 and TRBJ2-2): GAGVSQSPRYKVTKRGQDVALRCDPISGHVSLYWYRQALGQGPEFLTYFNYEAQQDKSGLPNDRFSAERPEGSISTLTIQRTEQRDSAMYRCASSLSSGSNTGELFFGEGSRLTVL.

The CDR3 DNA follows: TGTGCCAGCAGCTTAGGGGACAGGACCCAAGAGACCCAGTACTTC. Protein sequence: CASSLGDRTQETQYF. V gene TRBV7-9 combines with J gene TRBJ2-5; TRBD1 agrees at 8 bases. Germline trimming cut 1 base from V and 1 base from J; bases unmatched to any gene: 2. The germline CDR1 and CDR2 sequences are SEHNR and FQNEAQ (reference sequence). The CDR3 spans 15 residues.

J is TRBJ2-6 and V is TRBV6-1; D is perhaps TRBD1 (6 bases). The CDR3 extends over 15 amino acids. V was shortened by 7 bases and J by 2 bases, with 12 bases between the two germline ends. The germline V gene has CDR1 MNHNS and CDR2 SASEGT. The CDR3 reads CASILQGPGANVLTF. The CDR3, as DNA: TGTGCCAGCATCCTACAGGGTCCTGGGGCCAACGTCCTGACTTTC.

The V call is TRBV6-5, the J call TRBJ1-5, with D maybe TRBD1 (5 bases). The CDR3 consists of 16 residues. The V gene lost 2 bases and the J gene lost 4 bases, with 15 bases spanning the gap. Germline CDR1 reads MNHEY; CDR2 reads SVGAGI. The CDR3 nucleotides read TGTGCCAGCAGTTACCCCAGGGCCGGGGTTAATCAGCCCCAGCATTTT. Protein product: CASSYPRAGVNQPQHF.

This chain joins TRBV15 and TRBJ2-1, with 12 bases fitting TRBD1. This CDR3 contains 18 residues. V trimming: 8 bases; J trimming: 5 bases; junction bases outside the gene matches: 16. Germline V gene data show CDR1 as LNHNV and CDR2 as YYDKDF (reference sequence). In DNA form, the CDR3 reads TGTGCCACCCGGGCCGGGGGACAGGGGGCTTTAAGGGACAATGAGCAGTTCTTC. Its translation is CATRAGGQGALRDNEQFF.

This chain joins TRBV7-2 and TRBJ1-3, with 11 nucleotides matching TRBD1. The CDR3 length is 15 residues. V lost 5 bases and J lost 4; bases outside the gene matches: 4. Per germline, CDR1 SGHTA and CDR2 FQGNSA. CDR3 nucleotide sequence: TGTGCCAGCAGCGGACAGGGGGCTGGGGGAAACACCATATATTTT. It yields the protein CASSGQGAGGNTIYF.

The rearrangement links TRBV12-5 to TRBJ1-5, with D hard to call. The CDR3 has 18 amino acids. Trimming pared 0 bases from V and 6 bases from J, leaving 21 bases between. The germline V gene has CDR1 LGHNT and CDR2 FRNRAP. The DNA for the CDR3 is TGTGCTAGTGGTTTGGTAATAACCCCTGGGAGGTCCGGTCAGCCCCAGCATTTT. The encoded protein is CASGLVITPGRSGQPQHF.

The gene calls are TRBV29-1 and TRBJ2-6, with D possibly being TRBD1 (6 bases). The V end lost 6 bases, the J end lost 2 bases, and 11 bases lay between the germline ends. CDR1 and CDR2 (germline): SQVTM, ANQGSEA. This CDR3 spans 14 amino acids. CDR3 region: CSVAGDPGANVLTF. The CDR3 coding sequence is TGCAGCGTGGCAGGGGACCCTGGGGCCAACGTCCTGACTTTC.

The chain uses TRBV28 and TRBJ2-2; unclear D gene. The CDR3 sequence is 11 residues long. Germline lookup yields CDR1 MDHEN and CDR2 SYDVKM. The V end lost 5 bases, the J end lost 4 bases, and 2 bases lay between the germline ends. Here the CDR3 DNA reads TGTGCCAGCAGTGTCACCGGGGAGCTGTTTTTT. Protein sequence: CASSVTGELFF. Full variable domain (rest looked up from reference TRBV28 and TRBJ2-2): DVKVTQSSRYLVKRTGEKVFLECVQDMDHENMFWYRQDPGLGLRLIYFSYDVKMKEKGDIPEGYSVSREKKERFSLILESASTNQTSMYLCASSVTGELFFGEGSRLTVL.

The chain couples TRBV10-3 to TRBJ2-7; D is ambiguous. Trimming cost V 8 bases and J 4 bases, with 3 bases left between them. The germline V gene has CDR1 ENHRY and CDR2 SYGVKD. The CDR3 has 9 residues. The CDR3 spells CAIGYEQYF. CDR3 DNA sequence: TGTGCCATCGGGTACGAGCAGTACTTC.

This chain connects TRBV2 to TRBJ2-3; D is perhaps TRBD2 (7 bases). This CDR3 is built from 16 residues. In germline, CDR1 is SNHLY, CDR2 FYNNEI. Trimming took off 7 bases at V and 1 base at J, with 18 bases between the two ends. The CDR3 region is CASNVERGARTDTQYF. In nucleotides, the CDR3 is TGTGCCAGCAACGTCGAACGGGGGGCGCGCACAGATACGCAGTATTTT.

The chain uses TRBV12-5 and TRBJ2-7, with 8 bases matching TRBD1. After removal of 5 bases from V and 2 bases from J, the junction contained 5 bases not matched to a gene. The CDR3 runs to 14 residues. CDR1 and CDR2 (germline): LGHNT, FRNRAP. The CDR3 DNA follows: TGTGCTAGTGGTACTGGACAGGGTCCCTACGAGCAGTACTTC. This translates into CASGTGQGPYEQYF.

The chain has TRBV14 and TRBJ2-3; 12 bases fit TRBD2. J gave up 5 bases and V 4 bases, and 4 bases lay outside the gene matches. The CDR3 contains 15 residues. Germline values: CDR1 SGHDN, CDR2 FVKESK. CDR3 region: CASSPSGRAKDTQYF. CDR3 bases: TGTGCCAGCAGCCCTAGCGGGAGGGCCAAAGATACGCAGTATTTT.

The sample holds one count of this clone. The chain carries TRBV11-2 and TRBJ1-6, with unresolved D. The germline V and J ends were trimmed by 1 base and 6 bases, with 7 bases remaining between them. The CDR3 runs to 14 residues. Germline V gives CDR1 SGHAT, CDR2 FQNNGV. The CDR3 region has the DNA TGTGCCAGCAGCTTAGTGTCGAGTAATTCACCCCTCCACTTT. This translates into CASSLVSSNSPLHF.

V usage is TRBV10-1 and J usage is TRBJ1-1, with 8 nucleotides matching TRBD1. The CDR3 has 13 amino acids. The trim removed 4 bases at V and 5 bases at J, leaving 3 bases unmatched. Germline V CDR1 and CDR2: WNHNN, SYGVQD (reference sequence). Here the CDR3 DNA reads TGCGCCAGCAGTGTCCAGGGGGCAACTGAAGCTTTCTTT. It translates to CASSVQGATEAFF.

The CDR3 sequence: CASSFQGGGTEAFF. In nucleotides, the CDR3 is TGCGCCAGCAGCTTCCAGGGGGGAGGAACTGAAGCTTTCTTT. This sequence joins TRBV5-1 and TRBJ1-1; 7 nucleotides line up with TRBD1. CDR1 and CDR2 from the germline V gene are SGHRS and YFSETQ. The length of the CDR3 is 14 residues. The ends lost 2 bases at V and 5 bases at J; junction bases unmatched: 6.

The rearrangement joins TRBV19 to TRBJ2-3, with TRBD1 matching 7 bases. The CDR3 sequence is 15 residues long. V was pared by 5 bases and J by 3 bases, with 8 bases of the junction left unmatched. Germline lookup yields CDR1 LNHDA and CDR2 SQIVND (reference sequence). The CDR3 protein is CASSPRQGWTDTQYF. In nucleotides, the CDR3 is TGTGCCAGTAGTCCGAGACAGGGATGGACAGATACGCAGTATTTT.

V is TRBV6-6 and J is TRBJ2-5; TRBD2 aligns across 9 bases. The germline CDR1 and CDR2 sequences are MNHNY and SVGAGI (reference sequence). This CDR3 region has 14 residues. J gave up 4 bases and V 6 bases, and 6 bases lay outside the gene matches. The CDR3 region is CASSRGGAGETQYF. CDR3 in DNA: TGTGCCAGCAGCCGCGGGGGGGCCGGAGAGACCCAGTACTTC.

The chain has TRBV18 and TRBJ1-4; D call uncertain. The CDR3 runs to 16 residues. Germline V gene sequence: CDR1 KGHSH, CDR2 LQKENI. V lost 2 bases and J 2 bases, leaving 12 bases between the germline ends. The CDR3 bases are TGTGCCAGCTCACCAAGACGCCAGACCACTAATGAAAAACTGTTTTTT. It yields the protein CASSPRRQTTNEKLFF. The complete variable domain, with remaining parts taken from reference TRBV18 and TRBJ1-4, reads NAGVMQNPRHLVRRRGQEARLRCSPMKGHSHVYWYRQLPEEGLKFMVYLQKENIIDESGMPKERFSAEFPKEGPSILRIQQVVRGDSAAYFCASSPRRQTTNEKLFFGSGTQLSVL.

This chain uses TRBV7-8 with TRBJ1-5; a possible D gene is TRBD1 (6 bases). Germline V gene lookup returns CDR1 SGHVS and CDR2 FQNEAQ. V was pared by 5 bases and J by 4 bases, with 15 bases between. The CDR3 loop spans 15 amino acids. DNA for the CDR3: TGTGCCAGCAGCCCGCCCGGGACACTTAATCAGCCCCAGCATTTT. Its protein product is CASSPPGTLNQPQHF. The full variable domain, its missing parts supplied by reference TRBV7-8 and TRBJ1-5, is GAGVSQSPRYKVAKRGQDVALRCDPISGHVSLFWYQQALGQGPEFLTYFQNEAQLDKSGLPSDRFFAERPEGSVSTLKIQRTQQEDSAVYLCASSPPGTLNQPQHFGDGTRLSIL.

The V and J genes are TRBV2 and TRBJ2-3; the match to TRBD1 covers 11 bases. The CDR3 is 13 residues long. CDR1 is SNHLY and CDR2 is FYNNEI in the germline V gene. J lost 8 bases, V lost 7 bases, and 5 bases had no gene match. For the CDR3, the DNA is TGTGCCAGCAACGGACAGGGGGCGGGTACGCAGTATTTT. Residues: CASNGQGAGTQYF.

This clone was recorded a few times. The chain recombines TRBV30 with TRBJ1-4; D uncertain. V was clipped by 2 bases and J by 5 bases, with 12 bases between them. Per germline, CDR1 GTSNPN and CDR2 SVGIG (reference sequence). This CDR3 region has 14 residues. CDR3: CAWSPPGSNEKLFF. The CDR3 DNA reads as TGTGCCTGGAGTCCCCCGGGGTCGAATGAAAAACTGTTTTTT.

V is TRBV18 and J is TRBJ2-1; D remains ambiguous. V lost 6 bases, J lost 5 bases, and 11 bases lay in between. The CDR3 is made up of 13 amino acids. From germline, CDR1 is KGHSH and CDR2 LQKENI. The CDR3 DNA sequence: TGTGCCAGCTCCGTAAACCGAGACAATGAGCAGTTCTTC. This gives the protein CASSVNRDNEQFF.